One and the same sample provided the 8 T cell receptor beta chains below, sequenced in a study of blood T cell repertoires in COVID-19. Sequencing used immunoSEQ multiplex PCR; TCRdb keeps in-frame clones, though not all of them. The sample lists 110,000 to 150,000 clones, approximately 83% occurring once. The sample was peripheral blood. All receptors derive from a human donor in a cohort sampled during active COVID-19.

A single count supports this clone. V is TRBV5-1 and J is TRBJ1-1; possible D gene TRBD1, 5 bases. The germline V and J ends were trimmed by 4 bases and 0 bases, with 19 bases remaining between them. Looked up from germline, CDR1 is SGHRS and CDR2 is YFSETQ. The CDR3 runs 17 residues. CDR3 nucleotide sequence: TGCGCCAGCAGCCCGTGGAGCGGGGGGACTATGAACACTGAAGCTTTCTTT. The encoded protein is CASSPWSGGTMNTEAFF.

The chain joins TRBV6-1 to TRBJ1-4; TRBD1 might be the D (5 bases). Germline CDR1 is MNHNS and CDR2 is SASEGT. This CDR3 is 15 amino acids long. Trimming took 2 bases from V and 8 from J, leaving 15 bases between them. The CDR3 nucleotides are TGTGCCAGCAGTGAAATTGGGGGGTATGGAGAAAAACTGTTTTTT. It is translated as CASSEIGGYGEKLFF.

The chain couples TRBV7-9 to TRBJ2-7; 9 bases fit TRBD2. J lost 3 bases, V lost 6 bases, and 6 bases had no gene match. Germline V CDR1 and CDR2: SEHNR, FQNEAQ (reference sequence). There are 14 residues in the CDR3. The CDR3 region is CASRPAGGGYEQYF. CDR3 coding DNA: TGTGCCAGCAGGCCAGCGGGGGGCGGCTACGAGCAGTACTTC.

The chain employs TRBV11-3 and TRBJ2-1; 8 bases align to TRBD1. This CDR3 region has 14 residues. V lost 5 bases, J lost 9 bases, and 9 bases stayed unmatched. CDR1 and CDR2 from the germline V gene are SGHNT and YENEEA. The CDR3 sequence is CASSSDRGRSEQFF. The DNA for the CDR3 is TGTGCCAGCAGCAGCGACAGGGGTCGTAGTGAGCAGTTCTTC.

This clone occurred once. The chain joins TRBV11-2 to TRBJ1-2; D unclear. Germline V lookup: CDR1 SGHAT, CDR2 FQNNGV. The V gene lost 5 bases and the J gene lost 5 bases, with 9 bases spanning the gap. The CDR3 covers 12 residues. CDR3 nucleotide sequence: TGTGCCAGCAGCGTCGGGGAGTATGGCTACACCTTC. This translates into CASSVGEYGYTF.

The V and J genes are TRBV12-3 or TRBV12-4 and TRBJ2-5, with a possible D match to TRBD2 (5 bases). The V and J ends lost 6 bases and 5 bases respectively, with 7 bases between them. The CDR3 is 11 residues long. The CDR3 sequence is CASSPGETQYF. The CDR3 DNA follows: TGTGCCAGCAGCCCGGGGGAGACCCAGTACTTC.

The V call is TRBV7-9, the J call TRBJ1-4; D perhaps matches TRBD1 (5 bases). V was clipped by 3 bases and J by 7 bases, with 12 bases between them. The CDR3 runs 14 residues. Looked up from germline, CDR1 is SEHNR and CDR2 is FQNEAQ (reference sequence). The CDR3 DNA follows: TGTGCCAGCAGCTTCACGGACACTGGTGAAAAACTGTTTTTT. This encodes CASSFTDTGEKLFF.

This chain uses TRBV5-1 with TRBJ2-3, with 8 bases matching TRBD2. Trimming removed 0 bases from V and 4 bases from J; junction bases left unmatched: 10. Germline V CDR1 and CDR2: SGHRS, YFSETQ. CDR3 length: 17 amino acids. In DNA, the CDR3 is TGCGCCAGCAGCTTGGCCTCCGGGGGGGCCGGCGCAGATACGCAGTATTTT. Translation gives CASSLASGGAGADTQYF.